One and the same sample provided the 8 T cell receptor beta chains below, sequenced in a study of T cell responses to AZD1222 COVID-19 vaccine. The repertoire was sequenced with immunoSEQ multiplex PCR; TCRdb's copy has only in-frame clones and lacks some. The sample has 130,000 to 150,000 clones, approximately 90% seen once. Sequences were derived from peripheral blood, sampled on day 0 of AZD1222 vaccination. The receptor source for this set is an adult in good health.

The chain uses TRBV5-5 and TRBJ2-7, with TRBD2 matching over 11 bases. Germline trimming cut 4 bases from V and 2 bases from J; bases unmatched to any gene: 5. The germline V gene encodes CDR1 SGHKS and CDR2 YYEKEE (reference sequence). This CDR3 has 15 residues. The CDR3 is CASSTVLAGAYEQYF. CDR3 in DNA: TGTGCCAGCAGCACGGTACTAGCGGGGGCCTACGAGCAGTACTTC.

This chain uses TRBV9 with TRBJ1-1; weak D call: TRBD1 (5 bases). The CDR3 loop spans 14 amino acids. Trimming removed 4 bases from V and 4 bases from J, with 14 bases in between. Germline CDR1 and CDR2: SGDLS and YYNGEE. The CDR3: CASSSEAGGTEAFF. In DNA form, the CDR3 reads TGTGCCAGCAGCTCAGAGGCGGGGGGCACTGAAGCTTTCTTT. Supplemented by reference TRBV9 and TRBJ1-1, the full variable domain reads DSGVTQTPKHLITATGQRVTLRCSPRSGDLSVYWYQQSLDQGLQFLIQYYNGEERAKGNILERFSAQQFPDLHSELNLSSLELGDSALYFCASSSEAGGTEAFFGQGTRLTVV.

The CDR3 nucleotides read TGTGCCAGCAGTTTTGACAATTCAAGAGCAAAACTGAACACTGAAGCTTTCTTT. Its translation: CASSFDNSRAKLNTEAFF. The chain employs TRBV28 and TRBJ1-1; no clear D. V was cut by 3 bases and J by 0 bases, with 20 bases left in between. The CDR3 covers 18 residues. Per the germline V gene, CDR1 is MDHEN and CDR2 is SYDVKM.

V and J are TRBV6-6 and TRBJ2-1; D ambiguous. This CDR3 is built from 14 residues. The germline gives CDR1 MNHNY, CDR2 SVGAGI (reference sequence). Trimming cost V 6 bases and J 2 bases, with 11 bases left between them. The CDR3 DNA reads TGTGCCAGCAGCCCCGGCCGGACCTACAATGAGCAGTTCTTC. Encoded protein: CASSPGRTYNEQFF.

The chain joins TRBV6-1 to TRBJ2-1; 10 bases align to TRBD2. This CDR3 contains 17 residues. Germline V lookup: CDR1 MNHNS, CDR2 SASEGT. V lost 4 bases to trimming and J lost 0 bases; unmatched junction nucleotides: 6. This chain's CDR3 is CASSVLLAGASYNEQFF. As DNA, the CDR3 is TGTGCCAGCAGTGTCCTTCTAGCGGGGGCCTCCTACAATGAGCAGTTCTTC.

The chain links TRBV7-8 to TRBJ1-5; tentative D call: TRBD1 (5 bases). Trimming left V 4 bases short and J 7 bases short, with 14 bases between. This CDR3 comprises 14 residues. The germline CDR1 and CDR2 sequences are SGHVS and FQNEAQ. The CDR3 DNA reads as TGTGCCAGCAGCTCGCGACAGCAGGCGCAGCCCCAGCATTTT. It yields the protein CASSSRQQAQPQHF. The whole variable domain, filled in from reference TRBV7-8 and TRBJ1-5, reads GAGVSQSPRYKVAKRGQDVALRCDPISGHVSLFWYQQALGQGPEFLTYFQNEAQLDKSGLPSDRFFAERPEGSVSTLKIQRTQQEDSAVYLCASSSRQQAQPQHFGDGTRLSIL.

The V call is TRBV19, the J call TRBJ1-1, with D perhaps matching TRBD1 (5 bases). Germline V gene data show CDR1 as LNHDA and CDR2 as SQIVND (reference sequence). The V end lost 5 bases, the J end lost 11 bases, and 15 bases lay between the germline ends. CDR3 size: 12 residues. The CDR3 region has the DNA TGTGCCAGTAGTTATAGACAGTTTTCGGCTTTCTTT. Translated, it gives CASSYRQFSAFF.

The CDR3 region is CASTTHGLNQPQHF. Here the CDR3 DNA reads TGTGCCAGTACCACCCACGGGCTTAATCAGCCCCAGCATTTT. The V call is TRBV19, the J call TRBJ1-5; D not certain. This CDR3 has 14 amino acids. Germline V gives CDR1 LNHDA, CDR2 SQIVND (reference sequence). V was cut by 7 bases and J by 4 bases, with 14 bases left in between. The complete variable domain, with remaining parts taken from reference TRBV19 and TRBJ1-5, reads DGGITQSPKYLFRKEGQNVTLSCEQNLNHDAMYWYRQDPGQGLRLIYYSQIVNDFQKGDIAEGYSVSREKKESFPLTVTSAQKNPTAFYLCASTTHGLNQPQHFGDGTRLSIL.